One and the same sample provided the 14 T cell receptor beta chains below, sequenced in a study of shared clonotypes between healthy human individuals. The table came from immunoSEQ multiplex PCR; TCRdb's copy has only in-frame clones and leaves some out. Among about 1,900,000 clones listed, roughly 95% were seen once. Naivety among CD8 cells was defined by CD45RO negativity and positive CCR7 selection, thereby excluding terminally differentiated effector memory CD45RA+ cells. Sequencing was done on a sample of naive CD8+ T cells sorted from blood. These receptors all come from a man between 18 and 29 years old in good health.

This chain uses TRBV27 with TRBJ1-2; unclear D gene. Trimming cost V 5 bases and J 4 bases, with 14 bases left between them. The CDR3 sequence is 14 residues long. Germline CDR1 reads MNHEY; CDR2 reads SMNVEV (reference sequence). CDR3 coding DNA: TGTGCCAGCAGTGCGGCGGCTCCCCTCTATGGCTACACCTTC. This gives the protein CASSAAAPLYGYTF.

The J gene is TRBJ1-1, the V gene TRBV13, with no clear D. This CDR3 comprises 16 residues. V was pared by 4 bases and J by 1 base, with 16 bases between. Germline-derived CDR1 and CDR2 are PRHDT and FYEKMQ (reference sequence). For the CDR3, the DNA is TGTGCCAGCAGCTCTGGCACAGTGCGCCGGAACACTGAAGCTTTCTTT. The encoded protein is CASSSGTVRRNTEAFF. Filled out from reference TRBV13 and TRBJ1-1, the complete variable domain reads AAGVIQSPRHLIKEKRETATLKCYPIPRHDTVYWYQQGPGQDPQFLISFYEKMQSDKGSIPDRFSAQQFSDYHSELNMSSLELGDSALYFCASSSGTVRRNTEAFFGQGTRLTVV.

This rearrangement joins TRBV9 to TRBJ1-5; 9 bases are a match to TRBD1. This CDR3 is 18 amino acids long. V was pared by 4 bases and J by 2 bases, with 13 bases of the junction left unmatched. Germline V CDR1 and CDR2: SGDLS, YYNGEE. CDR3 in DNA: TGTGCCAGCAGCTTCGGGACAGGGCTGGAGGGGGGCAATCAGCCCCAGCATTTT. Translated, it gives CASSFGTGLEGGNQPQHF.

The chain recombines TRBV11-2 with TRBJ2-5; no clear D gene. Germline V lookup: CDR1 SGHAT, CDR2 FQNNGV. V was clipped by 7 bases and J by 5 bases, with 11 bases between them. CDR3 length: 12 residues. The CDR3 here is CASTSGGETQYF. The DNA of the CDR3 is TGTGCCAGCACCTCGGGTGGGGAGACCCAGTACTTC.

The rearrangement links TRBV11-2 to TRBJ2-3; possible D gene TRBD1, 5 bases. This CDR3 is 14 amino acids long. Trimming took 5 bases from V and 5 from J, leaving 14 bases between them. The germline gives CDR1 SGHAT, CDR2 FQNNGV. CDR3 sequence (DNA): TGTGCCAGCAGCGCAGGGCTGCGCGGAGATACGCAGTATTTT. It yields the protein CASSAGLRGDTQYF.

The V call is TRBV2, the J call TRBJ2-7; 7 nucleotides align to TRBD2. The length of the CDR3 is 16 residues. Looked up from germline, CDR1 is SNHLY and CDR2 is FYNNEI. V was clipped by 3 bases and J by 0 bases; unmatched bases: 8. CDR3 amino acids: CASSETAGTNSYEQYF. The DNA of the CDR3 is TGTGCCAGCAGTGAGACCGCCGGGACTAACTCCTACGAGCAGTACTTC.

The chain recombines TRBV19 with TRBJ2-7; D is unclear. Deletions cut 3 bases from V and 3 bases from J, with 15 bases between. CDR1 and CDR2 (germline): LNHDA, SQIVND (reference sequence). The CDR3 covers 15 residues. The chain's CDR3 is CASSISWARYYEQYF. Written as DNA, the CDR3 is TGTGCCAGTAGTATTTCGTGGGCTAGATACTACGAGCAGTACTTC.

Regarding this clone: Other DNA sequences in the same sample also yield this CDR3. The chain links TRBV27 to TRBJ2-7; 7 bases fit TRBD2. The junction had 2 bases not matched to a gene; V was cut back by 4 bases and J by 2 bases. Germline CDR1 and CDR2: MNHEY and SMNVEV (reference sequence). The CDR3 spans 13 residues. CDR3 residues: CASSWGTTYEQYF. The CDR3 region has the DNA TGTGCCAGCAGTTGGGGGACTACCTACGAGCAGTACTTC.

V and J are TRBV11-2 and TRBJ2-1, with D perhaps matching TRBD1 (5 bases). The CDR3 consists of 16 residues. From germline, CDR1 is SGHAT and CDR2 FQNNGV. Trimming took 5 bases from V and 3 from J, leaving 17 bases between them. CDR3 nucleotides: TGTGCCAGCAGCCTATTCTCAGGGCAGGACTACAATGAGCAGTTCTTC. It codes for CASSLFSGQDYNEQFF.

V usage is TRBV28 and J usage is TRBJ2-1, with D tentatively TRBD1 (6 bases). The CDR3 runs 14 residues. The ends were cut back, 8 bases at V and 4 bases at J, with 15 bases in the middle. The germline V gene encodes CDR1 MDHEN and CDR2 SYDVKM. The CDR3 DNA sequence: TGTGCCAGCGGGGGCCCCACCCCTTACAATGAGCAGTTCTTC. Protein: CASGGPTPYNEQFF.

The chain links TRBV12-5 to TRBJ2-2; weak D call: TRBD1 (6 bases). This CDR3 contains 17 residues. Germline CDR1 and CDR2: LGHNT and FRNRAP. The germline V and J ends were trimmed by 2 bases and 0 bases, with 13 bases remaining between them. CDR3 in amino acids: CASGLPPGHPNTGELFF. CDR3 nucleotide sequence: TGTGCTAGTGGTTTGCCACCGGGACACCCGAACACCGGGGAGCTGTTTTTT. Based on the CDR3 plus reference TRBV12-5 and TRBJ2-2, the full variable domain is DARVTQTPRHKVTEMGQEVTMRCQPILGHNTVFWYRQTMMQGLELLAYFRNRAPLDDSGMPKDRFSAEMPDATLATLKIQPSEPRDSAVYFCASGLPPGHPNTGELFFGEGSRLTVL.

The CDR3: CASSPLRTGHSYEQYF. Written as DNA, the CDR3 is TGTGCCAGCAGTCCGCTACGGACAGGGCACTCCTACGAGCAGTACTTC. The chain uses TRBV28 and TRBJ2-7; 8 bases line up with TRBD1. The CDR3 consists of 16 residues. CDR1 and CDR2 from the germline V gene are MDHEN and SYDVKM. With 5 bases clipped from V and 0 bases from J, the junction kept 9 bases outside the gene matches.

The CDR3 region is CASSEGAGSNQPQHF. As DNA, the CDR3 is TGTGCCAGCAGCGAGGGGGCGGGTAGCAATCAGCCCCAGCATTTT. This chain links TRBV5-6 with TRBJ1-5; 7 positions agree with TRBD1. The CDR3 covers 15 residues. The V gene end was trimmed by 4 bases and the J gene end by 0 bases; junction bases not matched to a gene: 4. Per germline, CDR1 SGHDT and CDR2 YYEEEE.

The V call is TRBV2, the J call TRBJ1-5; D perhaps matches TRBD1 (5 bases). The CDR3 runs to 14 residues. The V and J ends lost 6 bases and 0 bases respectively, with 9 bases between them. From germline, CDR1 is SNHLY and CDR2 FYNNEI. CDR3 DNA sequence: TGTGCCAGCAGCCGGACACTTAGCAATCAGCCCCAGCATTTT. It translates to CASSRTLSNQPQHF.